This T cell receptor (beta chain) was sequenced for a study of a mutant IDH1 vaccine in newly diagnosed glioma. Study information: Of the patients given treatment, 62.5% were male and approximately 38% were female, and a mean age of about 44 years was recorded. Study conclusions and caveats: Pseudoprogression seemed unlinked to shifts in top peripheral T cell clonotypes.

Between the trimmed V and J ends, which lost 5 bases and 0 bases, there was a span of 17 bases. Germline CDR1 and CDR2: SGHVS and FQNEAQ. The CDR3 runs to 17 residues. Concerning this clone itself: Its specificity is not known.

Method: immunoSEQ multiplex PCR; TCRdb's copy keeps in-frame clones and lacks some. The table lists around 99,000 clones, 80% of them singletons. Specified time point: baseline, week 1 (first vaccination visit). Specified treatment: pre-vaccination baseline after standard-of-care therapy. Donors harbored newly found WHO grade 3 or 4 IDH1-mutant, ATRX-lost astrocytomas. The sequenced sample was PBMCs, obtained from a glioma patient treated with radiotherapy, temozolomide or both. The clonotype originates from a man aged 40-50 years with glioma. The J gene is TRBJ2-1, the V gene TRBV7-8, with D perhaps assigned TRBD1 or TRBD2 (8 bases each). CDR3 sequence reads: CASSQRTGTSSYNEQFF. DNA for the CDR3: TGTGCCAGCAGCCAACGGACAGGGACTAGCTCCTACAATGAGCAGTTCTTC.